The present entry profiles one T cell receptor (beta chain) with its context. These data come from a study of cytomegalovirus exposure and HLA in healthy donors. Germline CDR1 SGDLS, CDR2 YYNGEE. This CDR3 region has 15 residues. The V and J ends lost 0 bases and 5 bases respectively, with 14 bases between them. Sequencing used immunoSEQ multiplex PCR; TCRdb keeps in-frame clones, though not all of them. The sample carries over 250,000 clones, around 85% recorded once. The receptor's source is a woman younger than 30 in good health and CMV-seronegative. This chain connects TRBV9 to TRBJ2-5, with D maybe TRBD1 (6 bases). Material: PBMCs. CDR3: CASSVGAGTRETQYF. The CDR3 DNA follows: TGTGCCAGCAGCGTAGGGGCAGGGACAAGGGAGACCCAGTACTTC.